These T cell receptor beta chains were read from a single sample in a study of CD8 T cells in Susac syndrome. One entry per CDR3 protein results from TCRdb running MiXCR on the immunoSEQ multiplex PCR reads. The table has 130,000 or so distinct CDR3 sequences, under 95% seen once; the top ten hold 0.2% to 0.25%. Sequencing was carried out using CD8+ T cells from PBMCs. The receptors originated from a human donor with multiple sclerosis. CDR3s include the opening cysteine and the closing phenylalanine or tryptophan. The D gene is left open where the match is weak. Rows give clone size only sometimes, using once, few, many, or a class for an expanded clone.

j_call d_call clone_size v_call cdr3_nt cdr3_aa
TRBJ1-1 . . TRBV4-1 TGCGCCAGCAGCCAGACCGACAGAGACACTGAAGCTTTCTTT CASSQTDRDTEAFF
TRBJ2-1 . . TRBV19 TGTGCCAGTAGTATGGGTCATGGCTCCTACAATGAGCAGTTCTTC CASSMGHGSYNEQFF
TRBJ2-7 . . TRBV5-1 TGCGCCAGCAGCAACGGGGATTCCGCCTCCTACGAGCAGTACTTC CASSNGDSASYEQYF
TRBJ1-5 . few TRBV7-9 TGTGCCAGCAGCCAATGGGAAGCCAATCAGCCCCAGCATTTT CASSQWEANQPQHF
TRBJ2-2 . . TRBV4-1 TGCGCCAGCAGGCTAAATACGGGACTCCCGTTATCGAACACCGGGGAGCTGTTTTTT CASRLNTGLPLSNTGELFF
TRBJ2-1 . . TRBV15 TGTGCCACCAGCACCTCCGTATGGAACTACAATGAGCAGTTCTTC CATSTSVWNYNEQFF
TRBJ2-1 . . TRBV6-2/TRBV6-3 TGTGCCAGCAGCGGCAAAGTGAGACCGAACAATGAGCAGTTCTTC CASSGKVRPNNEQFF
TRBJ2-7 TRBD1 few TRBV9 TGTGCCAGCAGCCCTACCGGGACAGACTACGAGCAGTACTTC CASSPTGTDYEQYF
TRBJ2-7 . . TRBV13 TGTGCCAGCAGTCCCCGGTCCGGCTACGAGCAGTACTTC CASSPRSGYEQYF
TRBJ1-2 . . TRBV19 TGTGCCAGTAGTATCGGAGTCTTTGGCTACACCTTC CASSIGVFGYTF
TRBJ2-7 TRBD1 . TRBV27 TGTGCCAGCAGTCCTCAGGGGGACGAGCAGTACTTC CASSPQGDEQYF
TRBJ1-1 . once TRBV27 TGTGCCAGCAGTTTATCTCAGGGGATGAACACTGAAGCTTTCTTT CASSLSQGMNTEAFF
TRBJ2-3 . . TRBV9 TGTGCCAGCAGCGTAAGTTCGGATACGCAGTATTTT CASSVSSDTQYF
TRBJ1-4 . . TRBV6-5 TGTGCCAGCAGTTACGGAGAGGGTAATGAAAAACTGTTTTTT CASSYGEGNEKLFF
TRBJ1-2 . . TRBV6-5 TGTGCCAGCAGCCCGAGTTCCGATGGCTACACCTTC CASSPSSDGYTF
TRBJ2-1 TRBD2 . TRBV28 TGTGCCAGCAGTTTCCGACTAGCCTCCCCCGGAATCAATGAGCAGTTCTTC CASSFRLASPGINEQFF
TRBJ2-5 TRBD1 . TRBV5-1 TGCGCCAGCAGCCAGATGGGACAGCCGAGGGAGACCCAGTACTTC CASSQMGQPRETQYF
TRBJ2-5 TRBD2 . TRBV10-2 TGCGCCAGCAGTTTAGCGGGAGGTCTTCAAGAGACCCAGTACTTC CASSLAGGLQETQYF
TRBJ1-2 TRBD1 . TRBV20-1 TGCAGTGCTAGAGAGGGACAGGACTATGGCTACACCTTC CSAREGQDYGYTF
TRBJ1-2 TRBD1 . TRBV27 TGTGCCAGCAGCGCTATCTGGACAGGGGCGTTGGGCTACACCTTC CASSAIWTGALGYTF
TRBJ1-2 TRBD1 . TRBV7-9 TGTGCCAGCTTCTTCGGGACAGGGGGCGTCGATGGCTACACCTTC CASFFGTGGVDGYTF
TRBJ2-3 TRBD1 . TRBV5-1 TGCGCCAGCAGCTTGGGGACAGGGACCGAGGAGGATACGCAGTATTTT CASSLGTGTEEDTQYF
TRBJ1-5 TRBD1 . TRBV19 TGTGCCAGTAGTACAGGACCCCAGGGGGGTCAGCCCCAGCATTTT CASSTGPQGGQPQHF
TRBJ2-4 . once TRBV13 TGTGCCAGCAGCTCCCGGGACGCACTCAAAAACATTCAGTACTTC CASSSRDALKNIQYF
TRBJ2-5 TRBD1 . TRBV11-1 TGTGCCAGCGGATCGACAGGGGGGACGGGAGAGACCCAGTACTTC CASGSTGGTGETQYF
TRBJ2-5 TRBD2 once TRBV7-3 TGTGCCAGCAGCGAGGGACTAGCGGGGCAGGAGACCCAGTACTTC CASSEGLAGQETQYF
TRBJ2-1 . . TRBV29-1 TGCAGCGTTAATCGGGCGGCGGTGGGGTATGAGCAGTTCTTC CSVNRAAVGYEQFF
TRBJ2-1 TRBD2 . TRBV19 TGTGCCAGTAGTATATCGGGGGGCGGGCCTAGCGGGTTCTACAATGAGCAGTTCTTC CASSISGGGPSGFYNEQFF
TRBJ2-3 . . TRBV3-1 TGTGCCAGCAGCCAAGTGTCGTCCACAGATACGCAGTATTTT CASSQVSSTDTQYF
TRBJ2-1 TRBD2 once TRBV29-1 TGCAGCGTTGAAGATCTTAAGCGGGAGGGCCTACTCGATGAGCAGTTCTTC CSVEDLKREGLLDEQFF
TRBJ2-7 . . TRBV11-2 TGTGCCAGCAGCTTAGCAGGGCCGGTTTCTGAGCAGTACTTC CASSLAGPVSEQYF
TRBJ2-2 . . TRBV30 TGTGCCTGGAGTGTCTTTGAGGAGCTGTTTTTT CAWSVFEELFF
TRBJ1-1 TRBD1 . TRBV28 TGTGCCAGCAGTTTGATAGGGGGCTCAGCTTTCTTT CASSLIGGSAFF
TRBJ1-1 . few TRBV20-1 TGCAGTGCTAGAAGGAGGGCTGACACTGAAGCTTTCTTT CSARRRADTEAFF
TRBJ1-2 . . TRBV28 TGTGCCAGCTCTGAATCGACAGGCTATGGCTACACCTTC CASSESTGYGYTF
TRBJ2-2 TRBD1 once TRBV11-3 TGTGCCAGCAGCACACGGACAGGGAATCCCGGGGAGCTGTTTTTT CASSTRTGNPGELFF
TRBJ1-2 . . TRBV7-9 TGTGCCAGCAGCTCCAGTAACGCAGGGGCCGTAGCTAACTATGGCTACACCTTC CASSSSNAGAVANYGYTF
TRBJ1-4 . . TRBV5-1 TGCGCCAGCAGCTTCCGCTGGGACGGGAATGAAAAACTGTTTTTT CASSFRWDGNEKLFF
TRBJ2-7 TRBD1 . TRBV30 TGTGCCTGGAGTACGACAGGGGACGAGCAGTACTTC CAWSTTGDEQYF
TRBJ2-7 . . TRBV19 TGTGCCAGTAGTTCCGGGACGAAGTATTACGAGCAGTACTTC CASSSGTKYYEQYF
TRBJ2-2 TRBD2 once TRBV13 TGTGCCAGCAGCGATACGGGACTAGCTACTACCGGGGAGCTGTTTTTT CASSDTGLATTGELFF
TRBJ2-1 . . TRBV7-9 TGTGCCAGCAGCTTCTTGTCCGGGACTTTCTCCAATGAGCAGTTCTTC CASSFLSGTFSNEQFF
TRBJ2-1 TRBD1 once TRBV4-1 TGCGCCAGCAGTCGGATGACAGGGGTCTCCTACAATGAGCAGTTCTTC CASSRMTGVSYNEQFF
TRBJ1-5 . . TRBV28 TGTGCCAGCAGAAAGGAGACTCTTAGCAATCAGCCCCAGCATTTT CASRKETLSNQPQHF
TRBJ2-7 TRBD1 few TRBV4-3 TGCGCCAGCAGCCAAGCTGGGACAGGGCGTTGGGAGCAGTACTTC CASSQAGTGRWEQYF
TRBJ2-2 TRBD1 . TRBV11-2 TGTGCCAGCAGCTCCTTTGGGACAGGGGTTTTAGCCGGGGAGCTGTTTTTT CASSSFGTGVLAGELFF
TRBJ2-7 . . TRBV27 TGTGCCAGCAGTTTAGAGGGGGAGGACGACGAGCAGTACTTC CASSLEGEDDEQYF
TRBJ2-7 TRBD2 . TRBV27 TGTGCCAGCAGTTTAAGCCTAGCGGGCAAATACGAGCAGTACTTC CASSLSLAGKYEQYF
TRBJ1-1 TRBD1 once TRBV25-1 TGTGCCAGCAGTAATCTGGGACAGTGGGGATGGACTGAAGCTTTCTTT CASSNLGQWGWTEAFF
TRBJ1-1 TRBD1 . TRBV7-6 TGTGCCAGCAGCCCCAAACAGGGGGTGAACACTGAAGCTTTCTTT CASSPKQGVNTEAFF
TRBJ1-2 TRBD1 . TRBV7-8 TGTGCCAGCAGCTTAGACAGGGGACCAGGCTATGGCTACACCTTC CASSLDRGPGYGYTF
TRBJ2-7 . . TRBV6-5 TGTGCCAGCAGTTACTCCGCCTCCGAGCAGCGATCGCCCTACGAGCAGTACTTC CASSYSASEQRSPYEQYF
TRBJ2-7 TRBD2 . TRBV5-1 TGCGCCAGCAAAGGACTAGCGGGAGGGCCCTTGCACGAGCAGTACTTC CASKGLAGGPLHEQYF
TRBJ2-5 TRBD2 . TRBV10-3 TGTGCCATCAGTGGACGGTACCGGGAGGGGAGTGGTGAGACCCAGTACTTC CAISGRYREGSGETQYF
TRBJ1-5 . few TRBV7-9 TGTGCCAGCAGCTTCGACGGCCATAGCAATCAGCCCCAGCATTTT CASSFDGHSNQPQHF
TRBJ2-5 . . TRBV7-9 TGTGCCAGCACCTCGGGACTCGGGAAAGAGACCCAGTACTTC CASTSGLGKETQYF
TRBJ2-2 . . TRBV5-6 TGTGCCAGCAGCTTGATCCTGAACACCGGGGAGCTGTTTTTT CASSLILNTGELFF
TRBJ2-1 . few TRBV19 TGTGCCAGTAGTATAGGGGGGATTGAGCAGTTCTTC CASSIGGIEQFF
TRBJ2-7 TRBD2 . TRBV28 TGTGCCAGCAGCTCAAAATCCATTCTAGCGGGAGGGCACGAGCAGTACTTC CASSSKSILAGGHEQYF